Below, 19 T cell receptor beta chains from the same sample are listed, as sequenced in a study of molecular identifiers for immune sequencing clone quantification. TCRdb ran MiXCR on the PCR reads and lists one entry per CDR3 protein. The sample consists of under 600,000 distinct CDR3 sequences, about 25% of them appearing once. Source material: naive CD8+ T cells from blood, with Jurkat cell RNA spiked in. Subset of the sample: FACS-sorted CD8+CD4-CCR7+CD45RA+ naive T cells. These receptors all stem from a human donor in good health. Some libraries in this study had Jurkat cell RNA spiked in.

This clonotype was seen at least ten times. The rearrangement joins TRBV7-9 to TRBJ2-7; D is unclear. V lost 4 bases and J lost 0, with 10 bases in between. The CDR3 is 14 residues long. CDR1 and CDR2 (germline): SEHNR, FQNEAQ (reference sequence). The CDR3 loop is CASSSSDSSYEQYF. CDR3 bases: TGTGCCAGCAGCTCGAGTGATAGCTCCTACGAGCAGTACTTC.

This clonotype was observed a handful of times. V gene TRBV6-6 combines with J gene TRBJ2-7; the D is unclear. Trimming removed 2 bases at V and 6 bases at J, with 14 bases between. Germline V gives CDR1 MNHNY, CDR2 SVGAGI (reference sequence). CDR3 length equals 14 residues. CDR3 amino acids: CASSYSSHEPEQYF. In DNA, the CDR3 is TGTGCCAGCAGTTACAGCTCTCACGAGCCCGAGCAGTACTTC.

In the case of this clonotype: Possible read error: a much larger clone is one base away. V usage is TRBV7-2 and J usage is TRBJ1-1; D call uncertain. The CDR3 runs 11 residues. Germline V gene sequence: CDR1 SGHTA, CDR2 FQGNSA. V was cut by 5 bases and J by 9 bases, with 10 bases left in between. The CDR3 DNA follows: TGTGCCAGCAGCCCACTACGACAAGCTTTCTTT. It codes for CASSPLRQAFF.

This clonotype was seen at least ten times. This chain links TRBV9 with TRBJ2-3; possibly TRBD2 for D (6 bases). V lost 9 bases and J lost 3, with 20 bases in between. This CDR3 has 15 residues. Germline V CDR1 and CDR2: SGDLS, YYNGEE. CDR3: CATSFGLAHTDTQYF. Written as DNA, the CDR3 is TGTGCCACCTCCTTCGGGCTAGCGCATACAGATACGCAGTATTTT.

Many counts were recorded for this clonotype. The V and J genes are TRBV20-1 and TRBJ2-7; TRBD1 or TRBD2 may be the D gene (5 bases each). Trimming removed 4 bases at V and 3 bases at J, with 13 bases between. The length of the CDR3 is 13 residues. Germline CDR1 and CDR2: DFQATT and SNEGSKA (reference sequence). In nucleotides, the CDR3 is TGCAGTGCTACATCGGGGACCTACTACGAGCAGTACTTC. Amino acid sequence: CSATSGTYYEQYF.

In its sample, this clonotype was seen many times. The chain is built from TRBV4-1 and TRBJ1-1; possible D gene TRBD1, 5 bases. CDR1 is MGHRA, CDR2 YSYEKL, per germline. The CDR3 is 13 residues long. V lost 6 bases, J lost 0 bases, and 8 bases lay in between. The DNA of the CDR3 is TGCGCCAGCAGAGACAGATTGAACACTGAAGCTTTCTTT. Residues: CASRDRLNTEAFF.

This clonotype was seen many times. V and J are TRBV20-1 and TRBJ2-7, with 9 bases matching TRBD1. Trimming took 6 bases from V and 4 from J; bases not matched to a gene: 16. CDR1 is DFQATT, CDR2 SNEGSKA, per germline (reference sequence). The CDR3 covers 16 residues. The CDR3 bases are TGCAGTGCACCCTTCCTGGCTGGGACAGGGAAATACGAGCAGTACTTC. Protein sequence: CSAPFLAGTGKYEQYF.

The table lists this clonotype with a few counts. This may be a read error, as it is one base from a much larger clone. J is TRBJ2-3 and V is TRBV7-3; 7 nucleotides align to TRBD2. This CDR3 has 15 residues. Trimming took 2 bases from V and 1 from J; bases not matched to a gene: 3. CDR1 and CDR2 from the germline V gene are SGHTA and FQGTGA. This CDR3 is CASSLFAGGTDTQYF. Written as DNA, the CDR3 is TGTGCCAGCAGCTTATTTGCGGGGGGCACAGATACGCAGTATTTT.

On this clonotype: Since a much larger clone is just one base distant, this may be a read error. The J gene is TRBJ2-3, the V gene TRBV6-2 or TRBV6-3, with a weak D call TRBD1 (5 bases). The CDR3 spans 12 residues. Germline CDR1 reads MNHEY; CDR2 reads SVGEGT. CDR3 sequence (DNA): TGTGCCAGCAGTTACTACACAGGTACGCAGTATTTT. As protein: CASSYYTGTQYF.

The chain recombines TRBV29-1 with TRBJ2-1; D remains ambiguous. Germline-derived CDR1 and CDR2 are SQVTM and ANQGSEA. The length of the CDR3 is 10 residues. V dropped 0 bases and J dropped 13 bases, with 7 bases sitting between them. The CDR3 sequence is CSVEDLDQFF. The DNA for the CDR3 is TGCAGCGTTGAAGATCTCGACCAGTTCTTC.

There are a few counts of this clonotype. The V gene is TRBV20-1, the J gene TRBJ2-3; 9 positions agree with TRBD2. The CDR3 has 16 amino acids. Germline-derived CDR1 and CDR2 are DFQATT and SNEGSKA (reference sequence). V was pared by 0 bases and J by 2 bases, with 6 bases of the junction left unmatched. The CDR3 loop reads CSARDWAGGVTDTQYF. The CDR3 nucleotides are TGCAGTGCTAGAGATTGGGCGGGAGGGGTCACAGATACGCAGTATTTT.

This clonotype was seen only a few times. Possible read error: a much larger clone is one base away. The chain couples TRBV29-1 to TRBJ2-3, with 10 bases lining up with TRBD2. The germline gives CDR1 SQVTM, CDR2 ANQGSEA. The CDR3 runs 13 residues. The CDR3 coding sequence is TGCAGCTTAAGCGGGGGGGATTCAGATACGCAGTGTTTT. Protein sequence: CSLSGGDSDTQCF.

The table lists this clonotype with a few counts. The chain recombines TRBV29-1 with TRBJ2-1, with D perhaps matching TRBD2 (6 bases). There are 13 residues in the CDR3. Trimming shortened V by 7 bases and J by 5 bases, and 15 bases separated the two germline ends. Per germline, CDR1 SQVTM and CDR2 ANQGSEA. In DNA, the CDR3 is TGCAGCGCTACCGGGAGAAGAGACAATGAGCAGTTCTTC. Protein: CSATGRRDNEQFF.

V usage is TRBV11-2 and J usage is TRBJ2-3, with TRBD2 as a possible D gene (6 bases). Germline V gives CDR1 SGHAT, CDR2 FQNNGV. This CDR3 contains 14 residues. The V gene lost 8 bases and the J gene lost 0 bases, with 12 bases spanning the gap. CDR3 sequence: CASEGGNSTDTQYF. The CDR3 coding sequence is TGTGCCAGCGAAGGAGGGAATAGCACAGATACGCAGTATTTT.

This chain links TRBV15 with TRBJ2-1; D call uncertain. With 1 base removed from V and 8 bases from J, the gap between germline ends came to 12 bases. CDR1 and CDR2 from the germline V gene are LNHNV and YYDKDF (reference sequence). The CDR3 contains 14 residues. The CDR3 nucleotides read TGTGCCACCAGCAGAGGGGCAGGAGTCGATGAGCAGTTCTTC. Encoded protein: CATSRGAGVDEQFF.

A word on this clonotype: Just one base apart from a much larger clone, this may be a read error. The V and J genes are TRBV25-1 and TRBJ1-5, with 8 bases fitting TRBD1. This CDR3 has 15 residues. CDR1 and CDR2 from the germline V gene are MGHDK and SYGVNS. CDR3 in DNA: TGTGCCAGCAGTGCAGAAACAGGGGGTGGTCAGCCCCCGCATTTT. Translated: CASSAETGGGQPPHF.

The chain links TRBV12-3 or TRBV12-4 to TRBJ2-3; 9 nucleotides agree with TRBD2. V lost 5 bases to trimming and J lost 11 bases; unmatched junction nucleotides: 5. The CDR3 has 12 amino acids. Here the CDR3 reads CASSPGTSRQYF. CDR3 DNA sequence: TGTGCCAGCAGTCCCGGGACTAGCAGGCAGTATTTT.

The V gene is TRBV12-3 or TRBV12-4, the J gene TRBJ2-5; 9 nucleotides agree with TRBD2. The CDR3 runs to 18 residues. V was clipped by 0 bases and J by 4 bases; unmatched bases: 12. CDR3 residues: CASSLAVAGAPPLETQYF. CDR3 DNA sequence: TGTGCCAGCAGTTTAGCTGTAGCGGGGGCCCCTCCGTTAGAGACCCAGTACTTC.

Worth noting for this clonotype: Since a much larger clone is just one base distant, this may be a read error. The genes are TRBV28 and TRBJ2-1; possible D gene TRBD2, 5 bases. The length of the CDR3 is 14 residues. Germline-derived CDR1 and CDR2 are MDHEN and SYDVKM. The CDR3 loop reads CASSPPRGPNEQSF. The DNA for the CDR3 is TGTGCCAGCAGTCCTCCCCGCGGGCCCAATGAGCAGTCCTTC.